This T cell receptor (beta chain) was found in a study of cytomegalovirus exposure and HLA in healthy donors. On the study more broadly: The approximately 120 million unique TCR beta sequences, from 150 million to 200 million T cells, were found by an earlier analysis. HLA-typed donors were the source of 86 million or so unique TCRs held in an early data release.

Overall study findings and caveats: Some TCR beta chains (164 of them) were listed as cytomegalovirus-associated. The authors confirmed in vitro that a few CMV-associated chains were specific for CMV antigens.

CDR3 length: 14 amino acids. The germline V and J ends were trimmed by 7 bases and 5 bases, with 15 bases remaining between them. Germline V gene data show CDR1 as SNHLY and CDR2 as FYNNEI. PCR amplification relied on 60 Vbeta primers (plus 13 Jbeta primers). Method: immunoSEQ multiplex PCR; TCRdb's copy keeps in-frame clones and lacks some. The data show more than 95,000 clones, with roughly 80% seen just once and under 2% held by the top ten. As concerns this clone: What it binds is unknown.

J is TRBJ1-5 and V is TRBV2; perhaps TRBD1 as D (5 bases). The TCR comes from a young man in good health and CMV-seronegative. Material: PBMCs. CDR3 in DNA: TGTGCCAGCACCACCCAGGGTGGGGATCAGCCCCAGCATTTT. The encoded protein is CASTTQGGDQPQHF.